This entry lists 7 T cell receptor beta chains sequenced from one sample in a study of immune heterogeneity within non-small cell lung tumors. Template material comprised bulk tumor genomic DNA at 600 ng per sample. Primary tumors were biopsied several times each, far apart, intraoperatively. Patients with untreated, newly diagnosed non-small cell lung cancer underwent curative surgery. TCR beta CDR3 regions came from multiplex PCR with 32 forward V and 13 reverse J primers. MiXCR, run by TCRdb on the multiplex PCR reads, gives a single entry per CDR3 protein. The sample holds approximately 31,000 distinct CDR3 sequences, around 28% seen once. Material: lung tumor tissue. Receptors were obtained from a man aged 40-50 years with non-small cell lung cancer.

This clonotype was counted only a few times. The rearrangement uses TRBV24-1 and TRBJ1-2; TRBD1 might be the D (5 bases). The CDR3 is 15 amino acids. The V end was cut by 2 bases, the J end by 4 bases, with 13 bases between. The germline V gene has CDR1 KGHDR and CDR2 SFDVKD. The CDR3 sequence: CATSDSGTAIYGYTF. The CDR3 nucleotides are TGTGCCACCAGTGATTCCGGGACGGCAATCTATGGCTACACCTTC.

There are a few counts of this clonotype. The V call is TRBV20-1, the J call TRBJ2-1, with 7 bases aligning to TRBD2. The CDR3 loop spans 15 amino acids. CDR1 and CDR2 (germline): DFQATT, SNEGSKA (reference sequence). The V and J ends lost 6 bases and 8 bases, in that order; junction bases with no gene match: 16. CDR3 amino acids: CSARGAGPRLYEQFF. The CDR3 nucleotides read TGCAGTGCGAGGGGAGCGGGGCCCCGGCTTTATGAGCAGTTCTTC.

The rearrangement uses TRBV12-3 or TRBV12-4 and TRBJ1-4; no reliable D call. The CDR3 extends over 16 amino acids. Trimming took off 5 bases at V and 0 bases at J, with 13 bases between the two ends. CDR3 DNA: TGTGCCAGCAGTCCGGCACATTTTGCAACTAATGAAAAACTGTTTTTT. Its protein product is CASSPAHFATNEKLFF.

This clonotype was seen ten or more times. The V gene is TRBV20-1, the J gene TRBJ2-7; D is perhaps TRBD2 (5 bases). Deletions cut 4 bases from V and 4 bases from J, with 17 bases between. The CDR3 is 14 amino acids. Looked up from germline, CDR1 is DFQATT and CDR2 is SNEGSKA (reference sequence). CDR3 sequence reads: CSAMTPRGLYEQYF. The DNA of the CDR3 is TGCAGTGCTATGACACCGCGAGGGCTTTACGAGCAGTACTTC.

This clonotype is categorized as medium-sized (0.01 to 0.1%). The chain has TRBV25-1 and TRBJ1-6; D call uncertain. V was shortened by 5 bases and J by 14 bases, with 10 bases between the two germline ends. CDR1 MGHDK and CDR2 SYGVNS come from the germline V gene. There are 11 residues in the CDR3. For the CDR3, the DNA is TGTGCCAGCAGTCTGGGAAGGGCCCTCCACTTT. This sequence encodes CASSLGRALHF.

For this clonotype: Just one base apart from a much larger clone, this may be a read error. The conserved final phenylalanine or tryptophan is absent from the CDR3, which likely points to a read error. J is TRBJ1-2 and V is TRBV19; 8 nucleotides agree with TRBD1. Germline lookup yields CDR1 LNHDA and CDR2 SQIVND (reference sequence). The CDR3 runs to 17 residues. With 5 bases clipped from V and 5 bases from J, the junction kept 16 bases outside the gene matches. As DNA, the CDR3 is TGTGCCAGTAGTCGCCTTACGACAGGGGTCGAGGGGTATGGCTACACCATC. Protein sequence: CASSRLTTGVEGYGYTI.

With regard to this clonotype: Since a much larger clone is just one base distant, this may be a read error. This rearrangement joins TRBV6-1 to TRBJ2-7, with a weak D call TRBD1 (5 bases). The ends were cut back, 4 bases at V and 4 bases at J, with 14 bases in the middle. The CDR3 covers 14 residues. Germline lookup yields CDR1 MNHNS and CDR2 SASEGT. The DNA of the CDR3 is TGTGCCAGCAGTGGAGCATCAGGGTTGTACGAGCAGTACTTC. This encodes CASSGASGLYEQYF.